The rows below give T cell receptor beta chains drawn from one sample of a study of blood T cell repertoires in COVID-19. Profiled with immunoSEQ multiplex PCR; TCRdb holds only in-frame clones, not every one. This table holds some 350,000 clones, 85% to 90% found once. The sample consisted of PBMCs or T cells enriched from blood (not recorded which). The receptors originated from a young man who had recovered from COVID-19. CDR3s include the opening cysteine and the closing phenylalanine or tryptophan. A D gene is named only where the DNA matches it firmly.

>TRBJ1-1|TRBV6-4|TRBD1
CASSRRRGAEAFF
TGTGCCAGCAGTCGACGCAGGGGGGCTGAAGCTTTCTTT
>TRBJ2-2|TRBV28|.
CASSIAASPNTGELFF
TGTGCCAGCAGTATCGCGGCTAGTCCGAACACCGGGGAGCTGTTTTTT
>TRBJ2-1|TRBV3-1/TRBV3-2|.
CASSQFGGRDMFAYNEQFF
TGTGCCAGCAGCCAATTCGGGGGGCGTGACATGTTTGCCTACAATGAGCAGTTCTTC
>TRBJ2-5|TRBV28|.
CASYTKGRQTQYF
TGTGCCAGCTACACCAAGGGGCGCCAGACCCAGTACTTC
>TRBJ1-2|TRBV9|.
CASSVDGSALIKNYGYTF
TGTGCCAGCAGCGTAGATGGCAGTGCCCTGATCAAGAACTATGGCTACACCTTC
>TRBJ2-7|TRBV5-1|.
CASRLTGPGGEQYF
TGCGCCAGCAGGTTGACTGGGCCCGGAGGAGAGCAGTACTTC
>TRBJ2-1|TRBV7-3|TRBD1
CASSSRQGKVGEQFF
TGTGCCAGCAGCTCTAGACAGGGGAAAGTGGGTGAGCAGTTCTTC
>TRBJ2-1|TRBV5-1|TRBD1
CASSWGQMSSYNEQFF
TGCGCCAGCAGCTGGGGACAGATGAGCTCCTACAATGAGCAGTTCTTC
>TRBJ2-3|TRBV7-9|.
CASSLGLGGADTQYF
TGTGCCAGCAGCTTGGGCCTAGGAGGGGCAGATACGCAGTATTTT
>TRBJ2-2|TRBV7-3|TRBD1
CASSLGQGTAGELFF
TGTGCCAGCAGCTTAGGACAGGGAACGGCCGGGGAGCTGTTTTTT
>TRBJ1-3|TRBV7-2|.
CASSISGGSGNTIYF
TGTGCCAGCAGCATTAGCGGGGGGTCGGGAAACACCATATATTTT
>TRBJ2-7|TRBV6-5|TRBD2
CASSYESGNTYEQYF
TGTGCCAGCAGTTACGAAAGCGGGAACACCTACGAGCAGTACTTC
>TRBJ2-7|TRBV5-1|.
CASSESLASYSYEQYF
TGCGCCAGCAGCGAGTCTCTAGCGTCCTACTCCTACGAGCAGTACTTC
>TRBJ2-7|TRBV21-1|.
CASSKGRQGSYEQYF
TGTGCCAGCAGCAAAGGAAGACAGGGCTCCTACGAGCAGTACTTC